The TCR beta chain described here comes from a study of human T cells and chemical hapten exposure. Study details: DPC 0.01% went on the upper back by patch test, with reading at 6 days.

TCRdb passed the RACE reads through MiXCR, listing each CDR3 protein once. The sample holds some 87,000 distinct CDR3 sequences, about 9.3% seen once. Only a few counts were recorded for this clonotype. Time point: patch test 1, 2 weeks after DPC sensitization. This sample's treatment: therapeutic diphenylcyclopropenone sensitization with weekly scalp DPC. The clonotype comes from a woman between 50 and 59 years old with alopecia areata. Some clones in this sample may be carry-over from other donors' samples. The specimen was whole blood, collected in connection with sensitization to the hapten diphenylcyclopropenone (DPC).

CDR3 residues: CASSRTSGRGNEQFF. DNA for the CDR3: TGTGCCAGCAGTAGGACTAGCGGGAGGGGCAATGAGCAGTTCTTC. The chain links TRBV12-3 or TRBV12-4 to TRBJ2-1; 15 nucleotides agree with TRBD2. This CDR3 comprises 15 residues. J gave up 6 bases and V 5 bases, and 2 bases lay outside the gene matches.